A single sample gave rise to the 31 T cell receptor beta chains below, sequenced in a study of CD8+ T cells in alopecia areata. Extraction of RNA preceded its reverse transcription into cDNA, which served as the sequencing template. Produced via immunoSEQ multiplex PCR; TCRdb's table is partial and in-frame only. Of about 94,000 clones listed, over 70% are singletons. Noted treatment: oral pan-JAK inhibitor, 5-10 mg twice daily. This material consisted of CD8+ T cells sorted from blood, taken at week 44, from a patient treated with tofacitinib. These receptors were obtained from a human donor with alopecia areata.

This chain joins TRBV6-1 and TRBJ2-2, with 10 bases identical to TRBD2. The CDR3 spans 17 residues. Germline loops: CDR1 MNHNS, CDR2 SASEGT. V lost 4 bases, J lost 5 bases, and 10 bases stayed unmatched. The CDR3 loop is CASSGKRGGDWTGELFF. The CDR3 DNA reads as TGTGCCAGCAGTGGCAAGCGGGGGGGAGATTGGACCGGGGAGCTGTTTTTT.

The chain uses TRBV6-1 and TRBJ1-5; D not certain. The CDR3 covers 14 residues. V shed 0 bases and J shed 5 bases, with 8 bases lying between them. The V gene's germline CDR1 is MNHNS and CDR2 SASEGT. The DNA for the CDR3 is TGTGCCAGCAGTGAAGCCTCTGTTTATCAGCCCCAGCATTTT. The encoded protein is CASSEASVYQPQHF.

This chain joins TRBV30 and TRBJ1-1; no definite D call. CDR3 size: 14 residues. Deletions cut 0 bases from V and 6 bases from J, with 14 bases between. CDR1 is GTSNPN, CDR2 SVGIG, per germline (reference sequence). The CDR3 loop reads CAWSVGGSQAEAFF. CDR3 bases: TGTGCCTGGAGTGTGGGTGGATCTCAGGCTGAAGCTTTCTTT.

The chain has TRBV19 and TRBJ1-2; the D is unclear. Germline loops: CDR1 LNHDA, CDR2 SQIVND (reference sequence). The CDR3 is 12 amino acids. The ends were cut back, 5 bases at V and 2 bases at J, with 6 bases in the middle. CDR3 DNA sequence: TGTGCCAGTAGTGCAGCAAACTATGGCTACACCTTC. It translates to CASSAANYGYTF.

This chain uses TRBV10-2 with TRBJ1-2; no definite D call. Germline loops: CDR1 WSHSY, CDR2 SAAADI. V shed 2 bases and J shed 4 bases, with 8 bases lying between them. The CDR3 covers 13 residues. As DNA, the CDR3 is TGCGCCAGCAGTGAGAACAGATTCTATGGCTACACCTTC. Its translation: CASSENRFYGYTF.

The genes are TRBV7-9 and TRBJ1-1; 8 bases agree with TRBD1. The CDR3 is made up of 12 amino acids. Germline loops: CDR1 SEHNR, CDR2 FQNEAQ (reference sequence). Trimming cost V 4 bases and J 7 bases; bases outside gene matches: 2. In nucleotides, the CDR3 is TGTGCCAGCAGCTCGGGGACAGGTGAAGCTTTCTTT. Residues: CASSSGTGEAFF. Drawing the rest from reference TRBV7-9 and TRBJ1-1, the complete variable domain is DTGVSQNPRHKITKRGQNVTFRCDPISEHNRLYWYRQTLGQGPEFLTYFQNEAQLEKSRLLSDRFSAERPKGSFSTLEIQRTEQGDSAMYLCASSSGTGEAFFGQGTRLTVV.

This clone was seen once. The V and J genes are TRBV4-1 and TRBJ2-3; tentative D call: TRBD2 (5 bases). The ends were cut back, 1 base at V and 9 bases at J, with 8 bases in the middle. This CDR3 region has 12 residues. Germline-derived CDR1 and CDR2 are MGHRA and YSYEKL. The CDR3 sequence: CASSQVRGTQYF. CDR3 in DNA: TGCGCCAGCAGCCAAGTACGAGGGACGCAGTATTTT.

A remark on this clone: The germline gene is not matched at one end of the junction; a read error may be the cause. This chain joins TRBV6-5 and TRBJ1-2; D uncertain. The CDR3 totals 14 residues. Germline CDR1 and CDR2: MNHEY and SVGAGI. Here the CDR3 reads CASSGTASKYGYTF. CDR3 coding DNA: TGTGCCAGCAGTGGCACGGCCTCTAAGTATGGCTACACCTTC.

Concerning this clone itself: A junction boundary mismatches the germline segment, possibly from a read error. This sequence joins TRBV6-6 and TRBJ1-2; D unresolved. CDR1 and CDR2 from the germline V gene are MNHNY and SVGAGI (reference sequence). The CDR3 is 13 residues long. CDR3 nucleotides: TGTACCAGCAGTTACTCGAACCCCTATGGCTACACCTTC. As protein: CTSSYSNPYGYTF.

This chain joins TRBV7-8 and TRBJ2-1; 10 nucleotides match TRBD1. The CDR3 spans 16 residues. Germline V gene lookup returns CDR1 SGHVS and CDR2 FQNEAQ. V lost 3 bases to trimming and J lost 4 bases; unmatched junction nucleotides: 6. The DNA for the CDR3 is TGTGCCAGCAGCTTGGGTCGGGACAGGGGATACAATGAGCAGTTCTTC. It encodes CASSLGRDRGYNEQFF.

This clone turned up a few times. The chain recombines TRBV25-1 with TRBJ2-2, with D tentatively TRBD1 (5 bases). Germline CDR1 is MGHDK and CDR2 is SYGVNS. The ends were cut back, 8 bases at V and 7 bases at J, with 8 bases in the middle. This CDR3 contains 11 residues. The CDR3 DNA is TGTGCCAGCGGAAGGGGCGGGGAGCTGTTTTTT. This codes for CASGRGGELFF.

Only a few counts were recorded for this clone. The chain combines TRBV5-1 with TRBJ2-7; D is unresolved. Trimming took off 0 bases at V and 0 bases at J, with 16 bases between the two ends. Germline values: CDR1 SGHRS, CDR2 YFSETQ. The CDR3 length is 17 residues. The CDR3 DNA reads as TGCGCCAGCAGCTTGGACCCGGCAGGACCGAGCTCCTACGAGCAGTACTTC. This codes for CASSLDPAGPSSYEQYF.

The chain has TRBV7-9 and TRBJ2-3, with D perhaps TRBD1 or TRBD2 (5 bases each). V dropped 5 bases and J dropped 0 bases, with 12 bases sitting between them. Germline lookup yields CDR1 SEHNR and CDR2 FQNEAQ (reference sequence). The CDR3 length is 15 residues. CDR3 nucleotide sequence: TGTGCCAGCAGCGAGACGGGACGGAGCACAGATACGCAGTATTTT. Amino acid sequence: CASSETGRSTDTQYF. Full variable domain (remainder filled in from reference TRBV7-9 and TRBJ2-3): DTGVSQNPRHKITKRGQNVTFRCDPISEHNRLYWYRQTLGQGPEFLTYFQNEAQLEKSRLLSDRFSAERPKGSFSTLEIQRTEQGDSAMYLCASSETGRSTDTQYFGPGTRLTVL.

The V gene is TRBV20-1, the J gene TRBJ1-2, with D maybe TRBD1 (5 bases). The ends were cut back, 4 bases at V and 4 bases at J, with 7 bases in the middle. The CDR3 runs to 11 residues. From germline, CDR1 is DFQATT and CDR2 SNEGSKA (reference sequence). The DNA for the CDR3 is TGCAGTGCTACGGGACCCTATGGCTACACCTTC. The encoded protein is CSATGPYGYTF.

V usage is TRBV15 and J usage is TRBJ1-5, with D perhaps TRBD1 (5 bases). Trimming removed 5 bases at V and 6 bases at J, with 17 bases between. The CDR3 is 15 amino acids. Germline assignment: CDR1 LNHNV and CDR2 YYDKDF (reference sequence). CDR3 coding DNA: TGTGCCACCAGCCTCCCGGGGGGGACGAGTCAGCCCCAGCATTTT. Residues: CATSLPGGTSQPQHF.

This clone was recorded a few times. The CDR3: CASTHPNGVNTEAFF. The CDR3, as DNA: TGTGCCAGCACCCACCCGAATGGGGTGAACACTGAAGCTTTCTTT. The chain joins TRBV7-9 to TRBJ1-1; D remains ambiguous. This CDR3 comprises 15 residues. V was pared by 7 bases and J by 0 bases, with 15 bases between. Looked up from germline, CDR1 is SEHNR and CDR2 is FQNEAQ (reference sequence).

The chain joins TRBV2 to TRBJ2-2; 9 bases map to TRBD1. J lost 2 bases, V lost 6 bases, and 16 bases had no gene match. The CDR3 covers 19 residues. CDR1 is SNHLY, CDR2 FYNNEI, per germline. The CDR3 is CASRGQGSVKKINTGELFF. The CDR3 DNA is TGTGCCAGCAGAGGACAGGGGTCGGTCAAAAAAATAAACACCGGGGAGCTGTTTTTT. Complete variable domain (other parts from reference TRBV2 and TRBJ2-2): EPEVTQTPSHQVTQMGQEVILRCVPISNHLYFYWYRQILGQKVEFLVSFYNNEISEKSEIFDDQFSVERPDGSNFTLKIRSTKLEDSAMYFCASRGQGSVKKINTGELFFGEGSRLTVL.

The V and J genes are TRBV4-1 and TRBJ1-1, with D perhaps TRBD1 (5 bases). CDR1 MGHRA and CDR2 YSYEKL come from the germline V gene. V was clipped by 1 base and J by 5 bases, with 11 bases between them. The CDR3 is made up of 14 amino acids. CDR3 coding DNA: TGCGCCAGCAGCCAAGTCCAGGGTGGGACTGAAGCTTTCTTT. Translating gives CASSQVQGGTEAFF.

V usage is TRBV4-3 and J usage is TRBJ1-5; no firm D call. This CDR3 has 15 amino acids. Germline V CDR1 and CDR2: LGHNA, YSLEER. Trimming pared 1 base from V and 1 base from J, leaving 8 bases between. This CDR3 is CASSQAWGSNQPQHF. The CDR3, as DNA: TGCGCCAGCAGCCAAGCATGGGGAAGCAATCAGCCCCAGCATTTT.

The chain employs TRBV11-3 and TRBJ1-5; a weak D match, TRBD1 (6 bases). Trimming took off 2 bases at V and 0 bases at J, with 11 bases between the two ends. This CDR3 contains 16 residues. The germline gives CDR1 SGHNT, CDR2 YENEEA. Here the CDR3 DNA reads TGTGCCAGCAGCTTAAGGGGGGCGCGTAGCAATCAGCCCCAGCATTTT. Its translation: CASSLRGARSNQPQHF.

The V and J genes are TRBV30 and TRBJ2-2, with TRBD1 identical over 8 bases. CDR1 is GTSNPN and CDR2 is SVGIG in the germline V gene (reference sequence). V shed 2 bases, J shed 4 bases, and the junction held 12 bases outside the gene matches. CDR3 length: 17 amino acids. In DNA form, the CDR3 reads TGTGCCTGGAGTCTAGAGGGGCAGGGGGCTGTCACCGGGGAGCTGTTTTTT. It specifies CAWSLEGQGAVTGELFF.

The chain uses TRBV4-3 and TRBJ2-2, with D maybe TRBD2 (6 bases). There are 14 residues in the CDR3. The V and J ends lost 1 base and 7 bases respectively, with 10 bases between them. CDR1 is LGHNA, CDR2 YSLEER, per germline. Here the CDR3 DNA reads TGCGCCAGCAGCCAAGGTCGGGGGATCGGGGAGCTGTTTTTT. Its translation: CASSQGRGIGELFF.

The CDR3 nucleotides are TGCAGCGTTGACCTACCGGGACAGGGGGCGAGTGGATACGAGCAGTACTTC. Its translation: CSVDLPGQGASGYEQYF. The chain uses TRBV29-1 and TRBJ2-7; TRBD1 aligns across 12 bases. The V and J ends lost 3 bases and 4 bases, in that order; junction bases with no gene match: 13. This CDR3 spans 17 amino acids. In germline, CDR1 is SQVTM, CDR2 ANQGSEA.

V is TRBV7-8 and J is TRBJ2-7; 10 bases match TRBD1. The germline V gene has CDR1 SGHVS and CDR2 FQNEAQ. V trimming: 5 bases; J trimming: 5 bases; junction bases outside the gene matches: 9. The CDR3 is 15 amino acids. As DNA, the CDR3 is TGTGCCAGCAGCCCCCGGGACAGGGGACCCGACGAGCAGTACTTC. Amino acid sequence: CASSPRDRGPDEQYF.

The V and J genes are TRBV7-2 and TRBJ2-7; 8 positions agree with TRBD1. This CDR3 has 14 amino acids. Germline V gives CDR1 SGHTA, CDR2 FQGNSA. The junction had 5 bases not matched to a gene; V was cut back by 2 bases and J by 5 bases. CDR3 in DNA: TGTGCCAGCAGCTTAATCCGGACAGGGCACGAGCAGTACTTC. Translated, it gives CASSLIRTGHEQYF.

The rearrangement links TRBV6-5 to TRBJ1-2, with a weak D call TRBD1 (6 bases). The germline V gene encodes CDR1 MNHEY and CDR2 SVGAGI. The CDR3 is 15 residues long. V lost 0 bases to trimming and J lost 4 bases, with 12 bases between them. The CDR3 is CASSYSEQGVYGYTF. The CDR3 DNA sequence: TGTGCCAGCAGTTACTCCGAACAGGGCGTCTATGGCTACACCTTC.

The rearrangement joins TRBV6-5 to TRBJ1-1; D is perhaps TRBD1 (5 bases). This CDR3 is 13 amino acids long. CDR1 MNHEY and CDR2 SVGAGI come from the germline V gene. Trimming shortened V by 6 bases and J by 4 bases, and 12 bases separated the two germline ends. The CDR3: CASSLGGSTEAFF. CDR3 bases: TGTGCCAGCAGCCTTGGGGGGAGCACTGAAGCTTTCTTT.

This rearrangement joins TRBV7-3 to TRBJ1-6, with TRBD1 as a possible D gene (6 bases). V gave up 2 bases and J gave up 10 bases, with 9 bases separating them. Germline assignment: CDR1 SGHTA and CDR2 FQGTGA. The CDR3 runs to 13 residues. CDR3 in DNA: TGTGCCAGCAGCTTAGGGGGCGCCTCACCCCTCCACTTT. Protein: CASSLGGASPLHF.

This chain connects TRBV6-1 to TRBJ1-2, with D possibly being TRBD1 (5 bases). Germline CDR1 reads MNHNS; CDR2 reads SASEGT. Trimming pared 4 bases from V and 6 bases from J, leaving 12 bases between. The CDR3 is 13 residues long. The CDR3 is CASSVAGLDGYTF. The CDR3 DNA reads TGTGCCAGCAGTGTAGCAGGGTTGGATGGCTACACCTTC.

The sample holds a few counts of this clone. The chain links TRBV29-1 to TRBJ2-7; D uncertain. The CDR3 runs to 13 residues. Germline CDR1 is SQVTM and CDR2 is ANQGSEA. V shed 3 bases and J shed 1 base, with 10 bases lying between them. CDR3: CSVETAQSYEQYF. The DNA for the CDR3 is TGCAGCGTTGAGACCGCGCAATCCTACGAGCAGTACTTC.

This chain joins TRBV27 and TRBJ1-2; 8 nucleotides align to TRBD1. This CDR3 is 15 amino acids long. V was clipped by 4 bases and J by 0 bases; unmatched bases: 4. Germline CDR1 and CDR2: MNHEY and SMNVEV (reference sequence). In nucleotides, the CDR3 is TGTGCCAGCAGTTCCCGGACAGGGCCTAACTATGGCTACACCTTC. Protein: CASSSRTGPNYGYTF.